These 11 T cell receptor beta chains share one sample of origin, sequenced in a study of shared clonotypes between healthy human individuals. Generated by immunoSEQ multiplex PCR, the TCRdb table keeps only in-frame clones and is missing some. The sample includes some 2 million clones, around 96% of them seen just once. CD45RO-negative, CCR7-positively selected cells formed the naive CD8 fraction, excluding terminally differentiated effector memory CD45RA+ cells. Material for sequencing was naive CD8+ T cells sorted from blood. Receptor source: a man between 18 and 35 years old in good health.

This chain uses TRBV29-1 with TRBJ2-1; possibly TRBD1 or TRBD2 for D (5 bases each). CDR3 length equals 14 residues. V lost 0 bases to trimming and J lost 3 bases, with 9 bases between them. Germline V CDR1 and CDR2: SQVTM, ANQGSEA. CDR3: CSVEDRAGYNEQFF. CDR3 in DNA: TGCAGCGTTGAAGACAGGGCGGGCTACAATGAGCAGTTCTTC.

J is TRBJ2-2 and V is TRBV19, with D unclear. The germline V and J ends were trimmed by 1 base and 7 bases, with 1 base remaining between them. CDR1 and CDR2 (germline): LNHDA, SQIVND (reference sequence). The CDR3 is 11 amino acids. CDR3 in DNA: TGTGCCAGTAGTATAGTCGGGGAGCTGTTTTTT. It is translated as CASSIVGELFF.

The chain has TRBV20-1 and TRBJ2-7, with D unclear. V shed 6 bases and J shed 3 bases, with 9 bases lying between them. The CDR3 runs 11 residues. Germline V CDR1 and CDR2: DFQATT, SNEGSKA (reference sequence). CDR3 region: CSAKRRYEQYF. CDR3 bases: TGCAGTGCCAAGAGGCGCTACGAGCAGTACTTC.

V and J are TRBV27 and TRBJ1-2; TRBD1 agrees at 7 bases. The CDR3 length is 16 residues. In germline, CDR1 is MNHEY, CDR2 SMNVEV (reference sequence). The V and J ends lost 4 bases and 1 base, in that order; junction bases with no gene match: 9. The CDR3: CASSSMEGQFNYGYTF. CDR3 nucleotide sequence: TGTGCCAGCAGTTCTATGGAGGGACAGTTTAACTATGGCTACACCTTC.

This rearrangement joins TRBV5-5 to TRBJ2-3, with 9 bases fitting TRBD2. The CDR3 is 14 residues long. CDR1 and CDR2 from the germline V gene are SGHKS and YYEKEE (reference sequence). Trimming cost V 2 bases and J 7 bases; bases outside gene matches: 5. Here the CDR3 DNA reads TGTGCCAGCAGCTTCGCTAGCGGGGTATATACGCAGTATTTT. It yields the protein CASSFASGVYTQYF.

This chain connects TRBV28 to TRBJ1-1; 7 positions agree with TRBD1. V shed 8 bases and J 3 bases; nucleotides not matched to a gene: 18. Germline V CDR1 and CDR2: MDHEN, SYDVKM. The CDR3 runs 17 residues. The CDR3 bases are TGTGCCAGCCCTGCGGAAAAGGGACAGCCCGCGGACACTGAAGCTTTCTTT. It codes for CASPAEKGQPADTEAFF.

The chain has TRBV12-5 and TRBJ1-4; tentative D call: TRBD1 (6 bases). Germline CDR1 LGHNT, CDR2 FRNRAP. This CDR3 contains 15 residues. Trimming shortened V by 1 base and J by 5 bases, and 11 bases separated the two germline ends. The CDR3 spells CASGLGGAENEKLFF. Written as DNA, the CDR3 is TGTGCTAGTGGTTTGGGGGGGGCTGAAAATGAAAAACTGTTTTTT. Full variable domain (rest looked up from reference TRBV12-5 and TRBJ1-4): DARVTQTPRHKVTEMGQEVTMRCQPILGHNTVFWYRQTMMQGLELLAYFRNRAPLDDSGMPKDRFSAEMPDATLATLKIQPSEPRDSAVYFCASGLGGAENEKLFFGSGTQLSVL.

This chain connects TRBV30 to TRBJ2-7, with TRBD2 as a possible D gene (5 bases). Per the germline V gene, CDR1 is GTSNPN and CDR2 is SVGIG (reference sequence). V shed 0 bases and J shed 3 bases, with 12 bases lying between them. CDR3 length: 14 amino acids. CDR3 nucleotides: TGTGCCTGGAGTGTACTTGAGGAGGACTACGAGCAGTACTTC. Translated, it gives CAWSVLEEDYEQYF.

The sample holds one count of this clone. V usage is TRBV30 and J usage is TRBJ2-7; weak D call: TRBD2 (6 bases). The V and J ends lost 1 base and 6 bases respectively, with 16 bases between them. Germline lookup yields CDR1 GTSNPN and CDR2 SVGIG (reference sequence). The CDR3 is 14 amino acids. Here the CDR3 reads CAWSADGGFIEQYF. CDR3 DNA sequence: TGTGCCTGGAGTGCTGATGGAGGGTTCATCGAGCAGTACTTC.

V is TRBV28 and J is TRBJ2-3; 8 nucleotides align to TRBD2. The CDR3 length is 15 residues. CDR1 and CDR2 (germline): MDHEN, SYDVKM. Losses at the gene ends were 6 bases for V and 3 bases for J; bases not matched to a gene: 8. This chain's CDR3 is CASRQGLDPTDTQYF. The CDR3 DNA is TGTGCCAGCAGGCAGGGACTAGACCCTACAGATACGCAGTATTTT.

The rearrangement joins TRBV27 to TRBJ1-5, with D perhaps matching TRBD1 (5 bases). The CDR3 spans 15 residues. V lost 5 bases to trimming and J lost 4 bases, with 15 bases between them. Per germline, CDR1 MNHEY and CDR2 SMNVEV (reference sequence). CDR3 region: CASSRGTRGNQPQHF. In DNA, the CDR3 is TGTGCCAGCAGTAGAGGGACGAGGGGTAATCAGCCCCAGCATTTT.